Listed here are 18 T cell receptor beta chains from one sample, sequenced in a study of shared clonotypes between healthy human individuals. Data came from immunoSEQ multiplex PCR; TCRdb stores just in-frame clones and leaves some out. The sample yields over a million clones, approximately 98% seen once. Material for sequencing was naive CD4+ T cells sorted from blood. Subset specified: CD45RA+ positively selected. The receptor source for this set is a man in his thirties or forties in good health.

V usage is TRBV6-6 and J usage is TRBJ2-3, with 8 nucleotides matching TRBD2. The ends lost 6 bases at V and 0 bases at J; junction bases unmatched: 2. Germline V gene lookup returns CDR1 MNHNY and CDR2 SVGAGI (reference sequence). The CDR3 is 14 amino acids. In DNA form, the CDR3 reads TGTGCCAGCAGGCCTAGCGGGAGCACAGATACGCAGTATTTT. This gives the protein CASRPSGSTDTQYF.

The chain uses TRBV10-3 and TRBJ1-4, with D possibly matching TRBD1 (5 bases). Deletions cut 10 bases from V and 4 bases from J, with 16 bases between. Germline V gives CDR1 ENHRY, CDR2 SYGVKD. CDR3 size: 14 residues. This CDR3 is CATRQGVDNEKLFF. The DNA for the CDR3 is TGTGCCACCCGTCAGGGCGTCGATAATGAAAAACTGTTTTTT.

The chain is built from TRBV27 and TRBJ2-7; TRBD2 matches at 11 bases. Per germline, CDR1 MNHEY and CDR2 SMNVEV (reference sequence). The V segment lost 1 base and the J segment 6 bases; nucleotides outside the gene matches: 8. The length of the CDR3 is 16 residues. CDR3 nucleotide sequence: TGTGCCAGCAGTTTATTAGATAGCGGGAGGGCCCTCGAGCAGTACTTC. Translated: CASSLLDSGRALEQYF.

The chain recombines TRBV7-2 with TRBJ2-5, with 8 nucleotides matching TRBD2. This CDR3 comprises 16 residues. Germline assignment: CDR1 SGHTA and CDR2 FQGNSA. Trimming removed 1 base from V and 7 bases from J; junction bases left unmatched: 11. This CDR3 reads CASSLVPPGLGGTQYF. The CDR3 bases are TGTGCCAGCAGCTTAGTCCCCCCGGGACTAGGGGGGACCCAGTACTTC.

The V and J genes are TRBV18 and TRBJ2-1, with D possibly TRBD2 on 6 matching bases. Germline assignment: CDR1 KGHSH and CDR2 LQKENI. V lost 6 bases and J lost 12, with 24 bases in between. CDR3 size: 15 residues. Here the CDR3 DNA reads TGTGCCAGCTCTCCTACCGCACTAGCCCACGACGGGCAGTTCTTC. This translates into CASSPTALAHDGQFF.

In the case of this clone: The identical CDR3 is also encoded by other nucleotide sequences in the sample. This sequence joins TRBV4-2 and TRBJ2-7, with 13 bases fitting TRBD2. The CDR3 length is 16 residues. Germline lookup yields CDR1 LGHNA and CDR2 YNFKEQ. V shed 1 base, J shed 0 bases, and the junction held 0 bases outside the gene matches. The CDR3 bases are TGTGCCAGCAGCCAAGGACTAGCGGGGGGCTCCTACGAGCAGTACTTC. Amino acid sequence: CASSQGLAGGSYEQYF.

About this clone itself: The same CDR3 is also encoded by other DNA sequences in this sample. V usage is TRBV7-9 and J usage is TRBJ1-1; 10 positions agree with TRBD1. The CDR3 length is 13 residues. With V trimmed by 9 bases and J by 3 bases, 4 bases remained unmatched. Per germline, CDR1 SEHNR and CDR2 FQNEAQ (reference sequence). CDR3 protein: CASSGQGDTEAFF. CDR3 in DNA: TGTGCCAGTTCAGGACAGGGGGACACTGAAGCTTTCTTT.

The V and J genes are TRBV27 and TRBJ2-7, with D uncertain. Trimming took off 10 bases at V and 9 bases at J, with 16 bases between the two ends. In germline, CDR1 is MNHEY, CDR2 SMNVEV (reference sequence). CDR3 size: 11 residues. CDR3 in DNA: TGTGCCACCTCGGACCGGACGTGGCAGTACTTC. It codes for CATSDRTWQYF.

Only one count was recorded for this clone. The chain recombines TRBV5-1 with TRBJ2-3; 9 bases fit TRBD2. There are 15 residues in the CDR3. J gave up 2 bases and V 1 base, and 2 bases lay outside the gene matches. The germline V gene encodes CDR1 SGHRS and CDR2 YFSETQ. The CDR3 DNA follows: TGCGCCAGCAGCTTGCGACTAGCGGACACAGATACGCAGTATTTT. Amino acid sequence: CASSLRLADTDTQYF.

This chain connects TRBV28 to TRBJ1-5; D gene uncertain. The CDR3 loop spans 15 amino acids. Germline V CDR1 and CDR2: MDHEN, SYDVKM. V was clipped by 2 bases and J by 1 base, with 9 bases between them. The CDR3 region is CASSLIMGSNQPQHF. The DNA of the CDR3 is TGTGCCAGCAGTTTAATAATGGGAAGCAATCAGCCCCAGCATTTT.

This chain connects TRBV15 to TRBJ2-1; 9 bases fit TRBD1. J gave up 7 bases and V 3 bases, and 16 bases lay outside the gene matches. Per the germline V gene, CDR1 is LNHNV and CDR2 is YYDKDF (reference sequence). This CDR3 has 18 residues. DNA of the CDR3: TGTGCCACCAGCAGTACCGCTACAGGGGGCAGGTTTAGAAATGAGCAGTTCTTC. It is translated as CATSSTATGGRFRNEQFF.

The genes are TRBV5-5 and TRBJ1-5; D is undetermined. This CDR3 is built from 16 residues. In germline, CDR1 is SGHKS, CDR2 YYEKEE (reference sequence). Trimming shortened V by 4 bases and J by 2 bases, and 16 bases separated the two germline ends. CDR3 protein: CASSPLGPQGNQPQHF. Here the CDR3 DNA reads TGTGCCAGCAGCCCATTAGGTCCCCAGGGCAATCAGCCCCAGCATTTT.

This clone is a singleton in its sample. In the same sample, other DNA sequences code for this CDR3. The chain carries TRBV9 and TRBJ2-2; D gene unclear. Germline-derived CDR1 and CDR2 are SGDLS and YYNGEE. The ends were cut back, 3 bases at V and 1 base at J, with 4 bases in the middle. CDR3 size: 13 residues. DNA of the CDR3: TGTGCCAGCAGCGCTCTGAACACCGGGGAGCTGTTTTTT. This gives the protein CASSALNTGELFF.

The rearrangement joins TRBV2 to TRBJ2-3; 7 bases align to TRBD1. The CDR3 loop spans 13 amino acids. Germline V gene data show CDR1 as SNHLY and CDR2 as FYNNEI. Trimming cost V 8 bases and J 5 bases; bases outside gene matches: 7. In nucleotides, the CDR3 is TGTGCCAGCGAGACAGGGTCAAAAGATACGCAGTATTTT. This gives the protein CASETGSKDTQYF.

A single count supports this clone. The chain employs TRBV29-1 and TRBJ2-7; perhaps TRBD2 as D (6 bases). The CDR3 totals 12 residues. Germline V gives CDR1 SQVTM, CDR2 ANQGSEA. The germline V and J ends were trimmed by 7 bases and 3 bases, with 13 bases remaining between them. The DNA for the CDR3 is TGCAGCGCTAGCGACGGGGGCTACGAGCAGTACTTC. Translation: CSASDGGYEQYF.

This CDR3 reads CASSELGFYSGLVETQYF. CDR3 DNA: TGTGCCAGCAGTGAGCTGGGGTTTTACTCGGGGTTGGTCGAGACCCAGTACTTC. The chain has TRBV6-1 and TRBJ2-5; the D gene is possibly TRBD2 (5 bases). Trimming stripped 3 bases from V and 5 bases from J, with 25 bases between. Per the germline V gene, CDR1 is MNHNS and CDR2 is SASEGT. CDR3 length equals 18 residues.

The chain joins TRBV28 to TRBJ2-7; tentative D call: TRBD2 (7 bases). Per the germline V gene, CDR1 is MDHEN and CDR2 is SYDVKM. This CDR3 region has 17 residues. Trimming removed 4 bases from V and 0 bases from J, with 19 bases in between. In nucleotides, the CDR3 is TGTGCCAGCAGTTCCCCTCGGGGGGCCAGGAGCTCCTACGAGCAGTACTTC. This encodes CASSSPRGARSSYEQYF.

The DNA of the CDR3 is TGTGCCAGCAGCGTATCCGGGACTAGCGGGAACTACAATGAGCAGTTCTTC. Protein product: CASSVSGTSGNYNEQFF. The chain carries TRBV9 and TRBJ2-1; 13 nucleotides align to TRBD2. The V segment lost 1 base and the J segment 3 bases; nucleotides outside the gene matches: 4. Germline-derived CDR1 and CDR2 are SGDLS and YYNGEE. The length of the CDR3 is 17 residues.